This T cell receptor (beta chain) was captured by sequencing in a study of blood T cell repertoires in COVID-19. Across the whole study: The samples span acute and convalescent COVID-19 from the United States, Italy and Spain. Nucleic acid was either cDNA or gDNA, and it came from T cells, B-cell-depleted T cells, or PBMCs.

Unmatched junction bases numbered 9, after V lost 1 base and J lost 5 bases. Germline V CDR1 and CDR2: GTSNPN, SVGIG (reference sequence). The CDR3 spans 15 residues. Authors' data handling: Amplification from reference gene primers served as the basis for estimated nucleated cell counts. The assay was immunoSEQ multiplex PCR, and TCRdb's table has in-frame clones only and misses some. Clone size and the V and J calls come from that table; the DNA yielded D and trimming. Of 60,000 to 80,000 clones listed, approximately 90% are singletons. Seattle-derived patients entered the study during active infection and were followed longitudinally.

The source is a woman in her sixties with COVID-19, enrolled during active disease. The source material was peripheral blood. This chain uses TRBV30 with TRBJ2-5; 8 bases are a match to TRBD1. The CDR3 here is CAWSGGQEFLETQYF. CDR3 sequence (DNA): TGTGCCTGGAGTGGGGGACAGGAATTTTTGGAGACCCAGTACTTC. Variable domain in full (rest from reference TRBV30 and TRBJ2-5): SQTIHQWPATLVQPVGSPLSLECTVEGTSNPNLYWYRQAAGRGLQLLFYSVGIGQISSEVPQNLSASRPQDRQFILSSKKLLLSDSGFYLCAWSGGQEFLETQYFGPGTRLLVL.